This T cell receptor beta chain was obtained from a study of blood T cell repertoires in COVID-19. For the study at large: Sources were T cells, B-cell-depleted T cells, or PBMCs; the material itself was cDNA or gDNA.

This CDR3 region has 17 residues. Germline V CDR1 and CDR2: SQVTM, ANQGSEA. V lost 1 base, J lost 2 bases, and 20 bases lay in between. Original processing methods: Quantification of nucleated cells was approximated via reference gene primer amplification. Sequencing was performed with immunoSEQ multiplex PCR; in TCRdb, only in-frame clones are kept and a portion is missing. V, J and clone size derive from that table, while D and trimming were established from the DNA sequence. The data show 30,000 to 35,000 clones, around 73% seen once. This clone was found a few times. Sample: peripheral blood. The source is a woman aged 60-75 years with acute or convalescent COVID-19. The chain recombines TRBV29-1 with TRBJ1-2; tentatively, D is TRBD1 (6 bases). DNA of the CDR3: TGCAGCGTTGAAGGGCTGCTGGGAGGGGGGATCAACTATGGCTACACCTTC. As protein: CSVEGLLGGGINYGYTF.